The rows below give T cell receptor beta chains drawn from one sample of a study of shared clonotypes between healthy human individuals. This table comes from immunoSEQ multiplex PCR, and its TCRdb copy is limited to in-frame clones, with some not included. The data show about a million clones, around 74% seen once. The sequenced material came from memory CD4+ T cells sorted from blood. The receptor set was obtained from a man aged 18-30 years in good health. The CDR3 runs from the conserved cysteine through the conserved F or W. The order of the fields is J gene, V gene, CDR3 length, clone size, D gene, CDR3 protein, CDR3 DNA. D genes are given only for firm matches. Some rows mark clone size as missing; the rest say once, few, many or name a class of expanded clone.

J: TRBJ2-2
V: TRBV4-3
length: 16
size: -
D: -
CDR3: CASSAKTGLITGELFF
DNA: TGCGCCAGCAGCGCTAAGACAGGCCTAATCACCGGGGAGCTGTTTTTT

J: TRBJ2-5
V: TRBV30
length: 12
size: once
D: -
CDR3: CAWSSVQETQYF
DNA: TGTGCCTGGAGTTCGGTGCAAGAGACCCAGTACTTC

J: TRBJ2-3
V: TRBV27
length: 15
size: few
D: TRBD1
CDR3: CASRAGTVSTDTQYF
DNA: TGTGCCAGCAGAGCCGGGACAGTAAGCACAGATACGCAGTATTTT

J: TRBJ2-1
V: TRBV4-1
length: 18
size: -
D: TRBD2
CDR3: CASSQAGTSGGVYNEQFF
DNA: TGCGCCAGCAGCCAAGCCGGGACTAGCGGGGGGGTATACAATGAGCAGTTCTTC

J: TRBJ1-2
V: TRBV11-2
length: 14
size: -
D: -
CDR3: CASSVDEANYGYTF
DNA: TGTGCCAGCAGTGTTGATGAAGCTAACTATGGCTACACCTTC

J: TRBJ1-5
V: TRBV6-1
length: 14
size: -
D: -
CDR3: CASSNMGSNQPQHF
DNA: TGTGCCAGTTCCAACATGGGAAGCAATCAGCCCCAGCATTTT

J: TRBJ2-2
V: TRBV2
length: 15
size: once
D: -
CDR3: CASSGQASGTGELFF
DNA: TGTGCCAGCAGTGGACAGGCCTCGGGCACCGGGGAGCTGTTTTTT

J: TRBJ2-3
V: TRBV5-4
length: 17
size: -
D: TRBD2
CDR3: CASRDGTSGGSTDTQYF
DNA: TGTGCCAGCAGGGATGGGACTAGCGGGGGGAGCACAGATACGCAGTATTTT

J: TRBJ2-3
V: TRBV5-4
length: 16
size: -
D: -
CDR3: CASSHSLALPTDTQYF
DNA: TGTGCCAGCAGCCACAGCTTAGCCCTACCCACAGATACGCAGTATTTT

J: TRBJ2-7
V: TRBV6-5
length: 14
size: -
D: TRBD1
CDR3: CASSYNRGTGEQYF
DNA: TGTGCCAGCAGTTACAACAGGGGAACGGGCGAGCAGTACTTC

J: TRBJ1-5
V: TRBV5-5
length: 15
size: once
D: -
CDR3: CASSLNVGGNQPQHF
DNA: TGTGCCAGCAGCTTGAACGTCGGGGGGAATCAGCCCCAGCATTTT

J: TRBJ2-2
V: TRBV7-2
length: 18
size: -
D: TRBD2
CDR3: CASSLVRRGGRGTGELFF
DNA: TGTGCCAGCAGCTTAGTACGTAGGGGCGGGAGAGGCACCGGGGAGCTGTTTTTT

J: TRBJ2-2
V: TRBV4-3
length: 18
size: -
D: -
CDR3: CASSQGVTRTLGTGELFF
DNA: TGCGCCAGCAGCCAGGGGGTGACTAGGACGTTAGGAACCGGGGAGCTGTTTTTT

J: TRBJ1-2
V: TRBV19
length: 14
size: -
D: -
CDR3: CASSIAQGGYGYTF
DNA: TGTGCCAGTAGTATAGCCCAGGGAGGCTATGGCTACACCTTC

J: TRBJ1-1
V: TRBV15
length: 15
size: -
D: -
CDR3: CATSSRARVNTEAFF
DNA: TGTGCCACCAGCAGTCGTGCCAGGGTGAACACTGAAGCTTTCTTT

J: TRBJ1-6
V: TRBV30
length: 12
size: once
D: -
CDR3: CAWDRHNSPLHF
DNA: TGTGCCTGGGACAGGCATAATTCACCCCTCCACTTT

J: TRBJ2-1
V: TRBV6-5
length: 16
size: -
D: TRBD2
CDR3: CASSYSVLAGNYEQFF
DNA: TGTGCCAGCAGTTACTCGGTACTAGCGGGAAATTATGAGCAGTTCTTC

J: TRBJ2-7
V: TRBV27
length: 16
size: -
D: TRBD1
CDR3: CASSSTRTGTLREQYF
DNA: TGTGCCAGCAGTTCCACCCGGACAGGGACCCTCCGCGAGCAGTACTTC

J: TRBJ2-2
V: TRBV4-1
length: 14
size: -
D: TRBD2
CDR3: CASSPSGTNGELFF
DNA: TGCGCCAGCAGTCCTAGCGGGACGAACGGGGAGCTGTTTTTT

J: TRBJ1-5
V: TRBV6-5
length: 15
size: few
D: -
CDR3: CASSPGTTTNQPQHF
DNA: TGTGCCAGCAGCCCGGGGACAACTACGAATCAGCCCCAGCATTTT

J: TRBJ2-2
V: TRBV5-6
length: 17
size: few
D: -
CDR3: CASSLAGSAQSTGELFF
DNA: TGTGCCAGCAGCTTGGCCGGTAGCGCACAGTCCACCGGGGAGCTGTTTTTT